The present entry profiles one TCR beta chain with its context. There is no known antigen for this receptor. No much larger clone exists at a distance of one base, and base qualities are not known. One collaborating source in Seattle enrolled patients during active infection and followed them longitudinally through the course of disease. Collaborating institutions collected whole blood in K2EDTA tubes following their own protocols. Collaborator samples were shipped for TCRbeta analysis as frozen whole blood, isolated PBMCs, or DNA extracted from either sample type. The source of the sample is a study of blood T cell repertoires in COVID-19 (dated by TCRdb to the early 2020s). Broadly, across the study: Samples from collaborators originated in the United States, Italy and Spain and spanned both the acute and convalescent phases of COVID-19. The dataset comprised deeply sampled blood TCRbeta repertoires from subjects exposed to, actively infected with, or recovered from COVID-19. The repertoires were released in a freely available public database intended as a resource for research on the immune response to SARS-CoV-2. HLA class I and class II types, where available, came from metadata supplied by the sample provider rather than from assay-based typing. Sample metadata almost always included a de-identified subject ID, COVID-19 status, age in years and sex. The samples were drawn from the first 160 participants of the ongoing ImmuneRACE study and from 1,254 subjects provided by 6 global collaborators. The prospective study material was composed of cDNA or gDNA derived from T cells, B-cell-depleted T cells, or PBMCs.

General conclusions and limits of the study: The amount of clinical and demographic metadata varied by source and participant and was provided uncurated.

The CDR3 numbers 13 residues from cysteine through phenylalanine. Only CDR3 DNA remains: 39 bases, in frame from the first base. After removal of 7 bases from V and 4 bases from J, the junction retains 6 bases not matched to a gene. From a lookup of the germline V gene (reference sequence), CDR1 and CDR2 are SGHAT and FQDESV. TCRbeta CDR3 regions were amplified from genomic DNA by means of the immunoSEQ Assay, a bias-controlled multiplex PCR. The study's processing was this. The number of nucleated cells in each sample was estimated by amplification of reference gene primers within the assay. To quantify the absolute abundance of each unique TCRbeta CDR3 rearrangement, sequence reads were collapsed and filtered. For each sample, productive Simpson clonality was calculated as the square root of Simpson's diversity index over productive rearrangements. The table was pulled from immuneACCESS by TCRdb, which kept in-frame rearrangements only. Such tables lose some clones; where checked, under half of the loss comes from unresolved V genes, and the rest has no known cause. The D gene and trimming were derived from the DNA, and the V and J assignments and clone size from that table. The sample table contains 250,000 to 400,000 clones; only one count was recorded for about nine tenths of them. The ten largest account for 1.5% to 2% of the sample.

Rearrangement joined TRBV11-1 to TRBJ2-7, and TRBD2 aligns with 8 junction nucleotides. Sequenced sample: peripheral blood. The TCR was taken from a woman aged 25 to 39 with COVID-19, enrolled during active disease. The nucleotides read TGTGCCAGCACCCTCGCTAGCGGGTACGAGCAGTACTTC. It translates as CASTLASGYEQYF. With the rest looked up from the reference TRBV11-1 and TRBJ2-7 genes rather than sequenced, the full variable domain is EAEVAQSPRYKITEKSQAVAFWCDPISGHATLYWYRQILGQGPELLVQFQDESVVDDSQLPKDRFSAERLKGVDSTLKIQPAELGDSAMYLCASTLASGYEQYFGPGTRLTVT.